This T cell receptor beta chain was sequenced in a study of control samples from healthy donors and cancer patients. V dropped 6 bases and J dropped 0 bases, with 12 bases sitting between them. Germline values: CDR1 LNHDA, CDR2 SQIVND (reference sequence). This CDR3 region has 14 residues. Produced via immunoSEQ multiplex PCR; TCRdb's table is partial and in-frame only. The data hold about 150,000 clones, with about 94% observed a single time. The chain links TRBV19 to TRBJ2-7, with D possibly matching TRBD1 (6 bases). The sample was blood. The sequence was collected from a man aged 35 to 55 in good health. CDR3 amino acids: CASSPGGGSYEQYF. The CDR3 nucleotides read TGTGCCAGTAGCCCTGGGGGCGGCTCCTACGAGCAGTACTTC.